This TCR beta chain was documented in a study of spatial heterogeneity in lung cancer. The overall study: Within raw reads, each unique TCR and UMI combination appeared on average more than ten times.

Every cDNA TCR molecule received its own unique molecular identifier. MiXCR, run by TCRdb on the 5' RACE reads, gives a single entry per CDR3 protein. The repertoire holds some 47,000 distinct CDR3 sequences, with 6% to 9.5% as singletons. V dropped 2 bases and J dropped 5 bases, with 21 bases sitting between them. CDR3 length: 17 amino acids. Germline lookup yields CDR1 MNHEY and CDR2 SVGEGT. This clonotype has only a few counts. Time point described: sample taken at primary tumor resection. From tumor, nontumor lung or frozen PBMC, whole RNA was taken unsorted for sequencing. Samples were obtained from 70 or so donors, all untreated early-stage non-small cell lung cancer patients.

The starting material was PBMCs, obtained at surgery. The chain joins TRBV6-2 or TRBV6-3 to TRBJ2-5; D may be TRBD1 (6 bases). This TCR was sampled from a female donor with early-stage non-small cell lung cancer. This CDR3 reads CASSYGSGVLRRETQYF. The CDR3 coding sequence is TGTGCCAGCAGTTACGGCTCAGGGGTCCTACGACGGGAGACCCAGTACTTC.